This T cell receptor beta chain was documented in a study of blood T cell repertoires in COVID-19. Across the whole study: Collection of acute and convalescent COVID-19 samples took place in the United States, Italy and Spain. Sources were T cells, B-cell-depleted T cells, or PBMCs; the material itself was cDNA or gDNA.

Authors' analysis steps: Estimates of nucleated cell counts were drawn from the amplification of reference gene primers. Data came from immunoSEQ multiplex PCR; TCRdb stores just in-frame clones and leaves some out. V and J calls plus clone size are reproduced from that table; the DNA served to infer D and trimming. Among fewer than 450,000 clones, approximately 89% were seen once, and the ten largest hold approximately 12%. V was pared by 2 bases and J by 3 bases, with 7 bases between. CDR3 length: 14 amino acids. Germline V lookup: CDR1 SNHLY, CDR2 FYNNEI. The TCR was taken from a woman aged 50 to 60 with COVID-19, enrolled during active disease. The rearrangement joins TRBV2 to TRBJ2-2; D perhaps matches TRBD2 (5 bases). Source material: peripheral blood. The DNA for the CDR3 is TGTGCCAGCAGTGAATTCGGGGACACCGGGGAGCTGTTTTTT. This codes for CASSEFGDTGELFF. Full variable domain (outside the CDR3, taken from reference TRBV2 and TRBJ2-2): EPEVTQTPSHQVTQMGQEVILRCVPISNHLYFYWYRQILGQKVEFLVSFYNNEISEKSEIFDDQFSVERPDGSNFTLKIRSTKLEDSAMYFCASSEFGDTGELFFGEGSRLTVL.